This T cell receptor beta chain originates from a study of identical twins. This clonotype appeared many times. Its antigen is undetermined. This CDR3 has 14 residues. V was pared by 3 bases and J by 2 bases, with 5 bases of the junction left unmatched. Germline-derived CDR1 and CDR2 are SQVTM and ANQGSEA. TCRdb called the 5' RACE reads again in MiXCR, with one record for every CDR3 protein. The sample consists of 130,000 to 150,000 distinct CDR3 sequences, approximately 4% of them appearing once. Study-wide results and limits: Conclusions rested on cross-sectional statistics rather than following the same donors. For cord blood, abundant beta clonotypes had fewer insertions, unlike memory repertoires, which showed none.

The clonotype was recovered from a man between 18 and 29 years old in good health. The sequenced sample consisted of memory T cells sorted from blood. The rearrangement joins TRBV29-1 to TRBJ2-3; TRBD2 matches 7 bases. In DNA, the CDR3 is TGCAGCGTTGACTCGGGAGGATACACAGATACGCAGTATTTT. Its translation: CSVDSGGYTDTQYF.